This T cell receptor beta chain was recovered during a study of blood T cells in healthy people across ages. Combining a sample-barcoded 5' primer with a J-beta primer mix, a second PCR ran for about 7 to 11 cycles. TCRdb called the 5' RACE reads again in MiXCR, with one record for every CDR3 protein. The sample records about 800,000 distinct CDR3 sequences, 20% to 25% being singletons. The same sample was also studied in work on T cells of mothers and their children.

The sequence came from a boy younger than 18 in good health. Specimen: blood.

Here the CDR3 DNA reads TGTGCCAGCAGGTTCCGAGCGGGGGGGCCTGAAGATACGCAGTATTTT. It is translated as CASRFRAGGPEDTQYF. The chain uses TRBV12-3 or TRBV12-4 and TRBJ2-3; 10 bases fit TRBD2. The CDR3 sequence is 16 residues long. J was trimmed by 5 bases and V by 6 bases; bases with no gene match: 11.